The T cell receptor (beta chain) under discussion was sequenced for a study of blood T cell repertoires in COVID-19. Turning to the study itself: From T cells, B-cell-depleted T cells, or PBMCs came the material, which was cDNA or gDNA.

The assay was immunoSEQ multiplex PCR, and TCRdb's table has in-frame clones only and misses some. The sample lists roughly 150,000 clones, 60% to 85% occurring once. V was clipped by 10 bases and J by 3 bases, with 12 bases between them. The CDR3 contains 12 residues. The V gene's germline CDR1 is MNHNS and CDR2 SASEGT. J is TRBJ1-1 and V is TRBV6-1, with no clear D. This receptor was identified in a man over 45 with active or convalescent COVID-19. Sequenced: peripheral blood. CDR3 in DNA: TGTGCCACCACCCAACGGGACACTGAAGCTTTCTTT. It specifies CATTQRDTEAFF.